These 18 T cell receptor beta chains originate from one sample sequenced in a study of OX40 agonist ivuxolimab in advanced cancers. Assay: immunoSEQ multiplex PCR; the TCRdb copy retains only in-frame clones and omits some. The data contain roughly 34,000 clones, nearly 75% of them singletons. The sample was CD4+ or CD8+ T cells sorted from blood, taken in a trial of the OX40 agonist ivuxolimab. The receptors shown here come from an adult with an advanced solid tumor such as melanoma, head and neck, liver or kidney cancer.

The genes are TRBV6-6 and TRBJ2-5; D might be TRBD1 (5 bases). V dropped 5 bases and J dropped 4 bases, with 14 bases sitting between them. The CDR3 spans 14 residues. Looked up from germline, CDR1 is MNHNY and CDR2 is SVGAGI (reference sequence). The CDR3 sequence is CASSPPGKRETQYF. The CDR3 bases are TGTGCCAGCAGTCCCCCAGGGAAGCGAGAGACCCAGTACTTC.

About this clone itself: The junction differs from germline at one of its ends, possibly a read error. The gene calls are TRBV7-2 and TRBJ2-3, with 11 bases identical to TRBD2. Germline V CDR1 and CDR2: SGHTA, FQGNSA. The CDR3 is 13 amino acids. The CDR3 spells CASSLNLAGGSHF. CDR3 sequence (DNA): TGTGCCAGCAGCTTAAATCTAGCGGGGGGAAGTCATTTT.

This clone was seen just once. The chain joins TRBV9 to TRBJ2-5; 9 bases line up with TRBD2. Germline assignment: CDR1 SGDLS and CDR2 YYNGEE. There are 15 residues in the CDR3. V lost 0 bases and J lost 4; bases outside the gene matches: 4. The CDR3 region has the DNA TGTGCCAGCAGCGTAGTTAGCGGGGGAGCAGAGACCCAGTACTTC. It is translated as CASSVVSGGAETQYF.

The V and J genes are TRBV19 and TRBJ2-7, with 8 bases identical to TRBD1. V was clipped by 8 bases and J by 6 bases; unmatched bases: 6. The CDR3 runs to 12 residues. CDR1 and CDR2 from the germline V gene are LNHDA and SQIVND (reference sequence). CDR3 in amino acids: CASRDRLGEQYF. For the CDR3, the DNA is TGTGCCAGTCGGGACAGGTTAGGCGAGCAGTACTTC.

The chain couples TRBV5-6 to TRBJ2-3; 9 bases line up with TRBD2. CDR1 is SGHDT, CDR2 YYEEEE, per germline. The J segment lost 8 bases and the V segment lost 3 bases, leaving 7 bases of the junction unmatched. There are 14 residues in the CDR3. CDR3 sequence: CASSYGGGAVTQYF. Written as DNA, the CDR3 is TGTGCCAGCAGCTACGGCGGGGGGGCAGTTACGCAGTATTTT.

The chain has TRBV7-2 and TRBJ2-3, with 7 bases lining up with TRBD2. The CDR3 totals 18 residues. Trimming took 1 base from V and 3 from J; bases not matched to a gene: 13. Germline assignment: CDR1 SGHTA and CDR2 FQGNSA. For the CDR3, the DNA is TGTGCCAGCAGCTTAGGTTATCAGGCGGGACTACCAACAGATACGCAGTATTTT. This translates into CASSLGYQAGLPTDTQYF.

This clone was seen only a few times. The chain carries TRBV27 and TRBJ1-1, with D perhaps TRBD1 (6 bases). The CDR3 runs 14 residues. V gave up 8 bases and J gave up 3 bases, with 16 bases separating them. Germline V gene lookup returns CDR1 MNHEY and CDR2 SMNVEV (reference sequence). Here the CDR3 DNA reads TGTGCCAGCCTTCGCAAAGGGGGGCACACTGAAGCTTTCTTT. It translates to CASLRKGGHTEAFF.

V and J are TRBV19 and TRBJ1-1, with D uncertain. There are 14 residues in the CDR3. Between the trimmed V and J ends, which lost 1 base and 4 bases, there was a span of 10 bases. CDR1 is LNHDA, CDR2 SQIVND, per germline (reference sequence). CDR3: CASSIGGLFTEAFF. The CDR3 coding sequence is TGTGCCAGTAGTATAGGAGGGCTGTTCACTGAAGCTTTCTTT.

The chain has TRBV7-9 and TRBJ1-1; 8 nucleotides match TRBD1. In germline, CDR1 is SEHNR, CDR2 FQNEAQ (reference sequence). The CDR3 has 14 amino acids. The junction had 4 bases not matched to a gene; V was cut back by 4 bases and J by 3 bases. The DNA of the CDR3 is TGTGCCAGCAGCTCGACAGGGGCGGACACTGAAGCTTTCTTT. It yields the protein CASSSTGADTEAFF.

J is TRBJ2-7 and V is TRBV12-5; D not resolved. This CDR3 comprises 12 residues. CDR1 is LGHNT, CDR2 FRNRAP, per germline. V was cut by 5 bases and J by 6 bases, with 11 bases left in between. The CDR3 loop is CASGMSLGEQYV. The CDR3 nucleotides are TGTGCTAGTGGTATGTCGTTGGGCGAGCAGTACGTC.

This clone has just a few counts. The CDR3, as DNA: TGTGCCAGCAGCTTAAGTCGGTCAGATACGCAGTATTTT. Its protein is CASSLSRSDTQYF. The chain couples TRBV7-3 to TRBJ2-3; D is ambiguous. Trimming took 1 base from V and 4 from J, leaving 6 bases between them. CDR1 is SGHTA, CDR2 FQGTGA, per germline. This CDR3 is 13 amino acids long.

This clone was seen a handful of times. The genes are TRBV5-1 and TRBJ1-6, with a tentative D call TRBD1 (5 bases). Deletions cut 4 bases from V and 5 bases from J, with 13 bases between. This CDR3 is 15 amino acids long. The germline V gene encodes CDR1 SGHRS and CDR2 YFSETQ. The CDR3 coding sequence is TGCGCCAGCAGCCGGGCCGGGACGGATAATTCACCCCTCCACTTT. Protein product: CASSRAGTDNSPLHF.

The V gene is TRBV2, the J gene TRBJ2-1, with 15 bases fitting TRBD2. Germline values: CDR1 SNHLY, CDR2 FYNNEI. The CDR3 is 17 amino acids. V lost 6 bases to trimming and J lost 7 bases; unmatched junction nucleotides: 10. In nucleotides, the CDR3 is TGTGCCAGCAGCCGGACTAGCGGGGGGGCCCAGAAGAATGAGCAGTTCTTC. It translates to CASSRTSGGAQKNEQFF.

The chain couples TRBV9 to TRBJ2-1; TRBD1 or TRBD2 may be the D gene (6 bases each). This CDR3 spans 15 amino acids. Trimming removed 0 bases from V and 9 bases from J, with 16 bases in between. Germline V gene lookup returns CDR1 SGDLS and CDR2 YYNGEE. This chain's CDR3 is CASSVGGAAFGEQFF. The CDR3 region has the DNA TGTGCCAGCAGCGTAGGGGGGGCTGCCTTTGGTGAGCAGTTCTTC.

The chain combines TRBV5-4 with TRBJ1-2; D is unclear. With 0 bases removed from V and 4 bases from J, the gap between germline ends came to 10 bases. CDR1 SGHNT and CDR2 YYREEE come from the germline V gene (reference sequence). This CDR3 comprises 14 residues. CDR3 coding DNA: TGTGCCAGCAGCTTGGGGGCGCGGACCTATGGCTACACCTTC. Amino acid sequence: CASSLGARTYGYTF.

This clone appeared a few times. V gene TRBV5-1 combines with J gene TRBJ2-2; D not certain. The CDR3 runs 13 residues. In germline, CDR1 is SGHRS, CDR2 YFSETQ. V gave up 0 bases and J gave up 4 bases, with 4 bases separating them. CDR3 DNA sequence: TGCGCCAGCAGCTTGGTTGGCACCGGGGAGCTGTTTTTT. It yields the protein CASSLVGTGELFF.

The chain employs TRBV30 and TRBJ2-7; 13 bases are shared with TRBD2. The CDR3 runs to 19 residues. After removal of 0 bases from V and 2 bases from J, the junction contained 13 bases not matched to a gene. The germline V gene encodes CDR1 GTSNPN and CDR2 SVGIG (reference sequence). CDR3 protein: CAWSVQRTSGGLLTYEQYV. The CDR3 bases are TGTGCCTGGAGTGTACAGAGGACTAGCGGGGGTCTCCTTACCTACGAGCAGTACGTC.

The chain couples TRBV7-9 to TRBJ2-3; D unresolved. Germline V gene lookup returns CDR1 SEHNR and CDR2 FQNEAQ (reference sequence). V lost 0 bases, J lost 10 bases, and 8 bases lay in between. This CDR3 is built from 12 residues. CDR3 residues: CASSLAGGAQYF. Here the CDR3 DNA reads TGTGCCAGCAGCTTAGCCGGCGGAGCGCAGTATTTT.